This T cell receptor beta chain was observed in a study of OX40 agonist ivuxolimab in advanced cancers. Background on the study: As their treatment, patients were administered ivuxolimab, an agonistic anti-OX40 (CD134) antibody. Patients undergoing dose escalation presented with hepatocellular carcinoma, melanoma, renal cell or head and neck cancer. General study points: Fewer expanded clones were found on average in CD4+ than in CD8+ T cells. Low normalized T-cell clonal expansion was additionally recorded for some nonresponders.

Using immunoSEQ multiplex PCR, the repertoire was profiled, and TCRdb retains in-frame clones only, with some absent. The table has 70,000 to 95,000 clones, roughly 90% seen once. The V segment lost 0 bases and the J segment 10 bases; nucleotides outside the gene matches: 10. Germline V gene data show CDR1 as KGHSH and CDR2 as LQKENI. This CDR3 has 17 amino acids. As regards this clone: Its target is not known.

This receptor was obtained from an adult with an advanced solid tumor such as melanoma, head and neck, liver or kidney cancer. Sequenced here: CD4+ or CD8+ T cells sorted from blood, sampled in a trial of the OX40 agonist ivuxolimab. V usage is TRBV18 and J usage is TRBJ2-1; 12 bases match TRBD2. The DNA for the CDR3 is TGTGCCAGCTCACCACCGGGGCTAGCGGGAGGGCATGACGAGCAGTTCTTC. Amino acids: CASSPPGLAGGHDEQFF.